The entry below gives a single TCR beta chain sequence along with its context. Its specificity is not known. The Oncomine TCR Beta short-read assay sequenced DNA from cultured CD4+ T cells. TCRdb reanalysed the PCR reads using MiXCR and keeps one entry per CDR3 protein. Of roughly 24,000 distinct CDR3 sequences in the sample, 35% to 50% are singletons; the top ten hold approximately 10%. This record belongs to a study of vaccination and CD4 T cells after COVID-19. Turning to the study itself: Sampling after COVID took place at a median of around 110 days (range 35 to 161) following diagnosis.

Treatment defined: roughly 11-day PBMC culture with coronavirus spike peptide pools or control peptides (ViraFEST assay). The sample consisted of CD4+ T cells from blood, cultured in vitro. This TCR was recovered from a human donor who had recovered from COVID-19.

CDR3 nucleotides: TGTGCCATCAGTGGGGGGCTGGGACAGGTACCCTACAATGAGCAGTTCTTC. Translating gives CAISGGLGQVPYNEQFF. The chain combines TRBV10-3 with TRBJ2-1; 8 nucleotides align to TRBD1. This CDR3 is built from 17 residues. The junction had 10 bases not matched to a gene; V was cut back by 4 bases and J by 2 bases. Germline V gene lookup returns CDR1 ENHRY and CDR2 SYGVKD.